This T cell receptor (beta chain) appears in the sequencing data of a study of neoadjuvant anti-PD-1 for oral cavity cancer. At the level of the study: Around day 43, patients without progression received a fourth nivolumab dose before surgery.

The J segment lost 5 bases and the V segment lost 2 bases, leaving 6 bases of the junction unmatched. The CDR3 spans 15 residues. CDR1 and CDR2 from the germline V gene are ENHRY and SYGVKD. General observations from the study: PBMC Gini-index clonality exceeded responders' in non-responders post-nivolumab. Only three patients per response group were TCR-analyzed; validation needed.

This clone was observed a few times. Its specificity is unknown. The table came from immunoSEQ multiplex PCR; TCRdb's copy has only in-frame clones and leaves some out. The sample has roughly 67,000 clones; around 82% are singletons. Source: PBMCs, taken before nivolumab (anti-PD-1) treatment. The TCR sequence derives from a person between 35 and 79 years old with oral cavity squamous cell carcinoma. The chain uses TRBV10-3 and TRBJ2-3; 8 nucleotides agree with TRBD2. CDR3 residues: CAISEQAGARDTQYF. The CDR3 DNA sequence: TGTGCCATCAGTGAGCAAGCGGGAGCTAGAGATACGCAGTATTTT.